This T cell receptor (beta chain) was sequenced for a study of shared clonotypes between healthy human individuals. A word on this clone: The target antigen is unknown.

Overall study findings and caveats: How much donors shared clonotypes was expected to be affected by sequencing depth.

Using immunoSEQ multiplex PCR, the repertoire was profiled, and TCRdb retains in-frame clones only, with some absent. The repertoire has 400,000 to 550,000 clones, around 80% of them found once; the top ten carry roughly 12%. Losses at the gene ends were 4 bases for V and 1 base for J; bases not matched to a gene: 5. In germline, CDR1 is LNHNV, CDR2 YYDKDF (reference sequence). The CDR3 is 16 residues long. The sample consisted of PBMCs. The rearrangement uses TRBV15 and TRBJ2-5, with TRBD2 identical over 11 bases. This receptor was identified in a middle-aged woman in good health. Some clones in this sample may be carry-over from other donors' samples. The CDR3 loop reads CATSTGLAGTQETQYF. The CDR3 bases are TGTGCCACCAGCACTGGACTAGCGGGCACCCAAGAGACCCAGTACTTC.